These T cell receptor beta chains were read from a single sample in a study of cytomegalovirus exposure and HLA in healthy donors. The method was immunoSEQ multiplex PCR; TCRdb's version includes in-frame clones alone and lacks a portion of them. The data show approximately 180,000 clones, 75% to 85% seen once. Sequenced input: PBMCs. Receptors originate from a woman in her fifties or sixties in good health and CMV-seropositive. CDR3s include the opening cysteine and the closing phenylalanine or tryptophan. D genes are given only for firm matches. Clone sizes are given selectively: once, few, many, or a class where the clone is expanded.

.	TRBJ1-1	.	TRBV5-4	CASSLAGPMNTEAFF	TGTGCCAGCAGCCTGGCAGGGCCTATGAACACTGAAGCTTTCTTT
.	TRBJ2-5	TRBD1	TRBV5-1	CASSFGRTGGLEETQYF	TGCGCCAGCAGCTTTGGCCGGACAGGCGGGCTGGAAGAGACCCAGTACTTC
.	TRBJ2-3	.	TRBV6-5	CASMKRDTQYF	TGTGCCAGCATGAAGCGCGATACGCAGTATTTT
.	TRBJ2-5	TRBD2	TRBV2	CASSRGLAGRETQYF	TGTGCCAGCAGTCGAGGACTAGCTGGGCGAGAGACCCAGTACTTC
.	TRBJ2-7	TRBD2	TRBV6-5	CASSYSEAGGSYEQYF	TGTGCCAGCAGTTACTCCGAAGCGGGGGGATCCTACGAGCAGTACTTC
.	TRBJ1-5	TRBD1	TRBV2	CASRPTGGRSQPQHF	TGTGCCAGCAGACCGACAGGGGGCAGGAGTCAGCCCCAGCATTTT
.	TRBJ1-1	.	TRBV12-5	CASGLPRGGPTEAFF	TGTGCTAGTGGTTTGCCACGGGGGGGGCCCACTGAAGCTTTCTTT
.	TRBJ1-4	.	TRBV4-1	CASSQGHGDEKLFF	TGCGCCAGCAGCCAAGGACATGGTGATGAAAAACTGTTTTTT
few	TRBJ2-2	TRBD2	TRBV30	CACTHRGGGHTGELFF	TGTGCTTGCACCCATCGGGGCGGGGGACACACCGGGGAGCTGTTTTTT
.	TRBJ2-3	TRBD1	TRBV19	CASRDRGTDTQYF	TGTGCCAGCCGGGACAGGGGGACAGATACGCAGTATTTT
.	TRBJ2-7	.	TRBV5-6	CASSFPGIEQYF	TGTGCCAGCAGCTTCCCAGGGATCGAGCAGTACTTC
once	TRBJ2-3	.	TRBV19	CATGPQSEDTQYF	TGTGCCACTGGGCCCCAATCCGAAGATACGCAGTATTTT
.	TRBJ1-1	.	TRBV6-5	CASSRDTEAFF	TGTGCCAGCAGTCGGGACACTGAAGCTTTCTTT
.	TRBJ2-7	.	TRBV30	CAWSRWQGPYEQYF	TGTGCCTGGAGCAGGTGGCAGGGTCCCTACGAGCAGTACTTC
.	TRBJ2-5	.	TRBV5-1	CASSLDRQETQYF	TGCGCCAGCAGCTTGGACAGGCAAGAGACCCAGTACTTC
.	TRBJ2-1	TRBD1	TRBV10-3	CAISTDRGSYNEQFF	TGTGCCATCAGTACTGACAGGGGTAGTTACAATGAGCAGTTCTTC
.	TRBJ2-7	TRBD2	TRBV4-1	CASSRLLAGADEETF	TGCGCCAGCAGCCGCCTACTAGCGGGGGCTGACGAAGAGACTTTC
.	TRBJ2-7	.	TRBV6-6	CASSPSYEQYF	TGTGCCAGCAGCCCTAGCTACGAGCAGTACTTC
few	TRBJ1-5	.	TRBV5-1	CASSFSGAPEQPQHF	TGCGCCAGCAGCTTCTCAGGGGCCCCGGAACAGCCCCAGCATTTT
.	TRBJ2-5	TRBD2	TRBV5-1	CASRGLAGGPQETQYF	TGCGCCAGCAGAGGACTAGCGGGGGGCCCCCAAGAGACCCAGTACTTC
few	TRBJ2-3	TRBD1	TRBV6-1	CASSEGTGGTDTQYF	TGTGCCAGCAGTGAAGGGACAGGGGGCACAGATACGCAGTATTTT
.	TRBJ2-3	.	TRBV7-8	CASSLAAGMRKSTDTQYF	TGTGCCAGCAGCTTAGCGGCGGGGATGCGGAAGAGCACAGATACGCAGTATTTT
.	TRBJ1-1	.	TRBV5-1	CASSLGRGNTEAFF	TGCGCCAGCAGCTTGGGCAGGGGGAACACTGAAGCTTTCTTT
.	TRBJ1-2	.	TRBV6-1	CASSGTGHPYGYTF	TGTGCCAGCAGTGGTACGGGACACCCCTATGGCTACACCTTC
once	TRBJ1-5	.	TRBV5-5	CASSRGTSSNQPQHF	TGTGCCAGCAGCCGCGGAACTTCTAGCAATCAGCCCCAGCATTTT
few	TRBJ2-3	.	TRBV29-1	CSVGLTGRGTDTQYF	TGCAGCGTTGGATTGACAGGAAGGGGAACAGATACGCAGTATTTT
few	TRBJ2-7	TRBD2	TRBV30	CAWSVLTSGGAYEQYF	TGTGCCTGGAGTGTACTAACTAGCGGGGGGGCGTACGAGCAGTACTTC
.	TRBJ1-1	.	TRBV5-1	CASSLDMNTEAFF	TGCGCCAGCAGCTTAGACATGAACACTGAAGCTTTCTTT
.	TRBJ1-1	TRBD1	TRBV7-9	CASSFSYRGKTEAFF	TGTGCCAGCAGCTTCTCGTACAGGGGGAAAACTGAAGCTTTCTTT
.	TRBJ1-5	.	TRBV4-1	CASSQGSGQINQPQHF	TGCGCCAGCAGCCAAGGGAGCGGACAGATCAATCAGCCCCAGCATTTT
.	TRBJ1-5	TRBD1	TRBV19	CAAGQDPQPQHF	TGTGCGGCTGGACAGGACCCTCAGCCCCAGCATTTT
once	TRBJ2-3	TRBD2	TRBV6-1	CASSEQRGATGGQYF	TGTGCCAGCAGTGAACAGCGGGGGGCCACCGGGGGGCAGTATTTT
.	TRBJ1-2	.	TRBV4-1	CASSQEWVGGYGYTF	TGCGCCAGCAGCCAAGAGTGGGTAGGGGGCTATGGCTACACCTTC
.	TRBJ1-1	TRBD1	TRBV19	CASSIGQAGGAEAFF	TGTGCCAGTAGTATCGGCCAGGCAGGGGGCGCGGAAGCTTTCTTT
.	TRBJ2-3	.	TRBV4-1	CASSPTGTDTQYF	TGCGCCAGCAGTCCTACAGGAACCGATACGCAGTATTTT
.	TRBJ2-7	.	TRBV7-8	CASSSPAGFYEQYF	TGTGCCAGCAGCTCACCCGCAGGGTTTTACGAGCAGTACTTC
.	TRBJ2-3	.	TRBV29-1	CSVERGTDTQYF	TGCAGCGTTGAAAGGGGAACTGATACGCAGTATTTT
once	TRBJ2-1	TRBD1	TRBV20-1	CSALGGRQFF	TGCAGTGCTTTAGGGGGCCGGCAGTTCTTC
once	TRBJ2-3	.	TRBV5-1	CASTDTDTQYF	TGCGCCAGCACAGACACAGATACGCAGTATTTT
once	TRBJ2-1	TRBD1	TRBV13	CASSSRDRGRNEQFF	TGTGCCAGCAGCTCCCGGGACAGGGGTCGGAATGAGCAGTTCTTC
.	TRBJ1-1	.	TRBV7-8	CASSAGRAVTEAFF	TGTGCCAGCAGCGCCGGTAGAGCGGTTACTGAAGCTTTCTTT
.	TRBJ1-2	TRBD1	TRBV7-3	CASSLTGGQGSYYGYTF	TGTGCCAGCAGCTTAACAGGCGGACAGGGGAGTTACTATGGCTACACCTTC
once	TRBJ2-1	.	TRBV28	CASSPRTIYNEQFF	TGTGCCAGCAGCCCGAGGACTATTTACAATGAGCAGTTCTTC
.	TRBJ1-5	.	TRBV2	CASVQDSNQPQHF	TGTGCCAGCGTACAGGATAGCAATCAGCCCCAGCATTTT
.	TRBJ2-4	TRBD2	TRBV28	CASSLGGGAAKNIQYF	TGTGCCAGCAGTTTAGGCGGGGGGGCTGCCAAAAACATTCAGTACTTC
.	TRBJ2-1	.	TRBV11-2	CASSLDHYNEQFF	TGTGCCAGCAGCTTAGATCACTACAATGAGCAGTTCTTC
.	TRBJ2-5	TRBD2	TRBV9	CASSQGGSSGGAETQYF	TGTGCCAGCAGCCAAGGGGGTTCCAGCGGGGGAGCAGAGACCCAGTACTTC
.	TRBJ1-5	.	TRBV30	CAWSATREQPQHF	TGTGCCTGGAGTGCTACCCGGGAGCAGCCCCAGCATTTT
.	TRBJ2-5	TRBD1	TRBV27	CASTRQGTETQYF	TGTGCCAGCACGAGACAGGGTACAGAGACCCAGTACTTC
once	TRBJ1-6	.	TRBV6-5	CASSYSWKSYNSPLHF	TGTGCCAGCAGTTATAGCTGGAAATCCTATAATTCACCCCTCCACTTT
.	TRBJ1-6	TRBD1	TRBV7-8	CASSLARGQAGTPLHF	TGTGCCAGCAGCTTAGCTAGGGGGCAGGCGGGAACACCCCTCCACTTT
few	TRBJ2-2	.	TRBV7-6	CASSPGGTGELFF	TGTGCCAGCAGCCCCGGGGGCACCGGGGAGCTGTTTTTT
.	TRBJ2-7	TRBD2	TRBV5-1	CASSFSGIGYEQYF	TGCGCCAGCAGCTTTAGCGGGATTGGATACGAGCAGTACTTC
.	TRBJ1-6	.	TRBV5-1	CASSLDSGPLHF	TGCGCCAGCAGCTTGGATTCCGGTCCCCTCCACTTT
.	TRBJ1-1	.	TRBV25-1	CASSELRGPTEAFF	TGTGCCAGCAGTGAATTAAGGGGTCCCACTGAAGCTTTCTTT
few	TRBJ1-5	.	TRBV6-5	CASSYWQGSQPQHF	TGTGCCAGCAGTTACTGGCAGGGGAGTCAGCCCCAGCATTTT
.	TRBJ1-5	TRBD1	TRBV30	CAWSVQGTRNQPQHF	TGTGCCTGGAGTGTACAGGGGACTCGCAATCAGCCCCAGCATTTT